Described below is a single TCR beta chain sequence and its context. The antigen remains unidentified. What was sequenced were expressed TCRB transcripts, since all of the isolated RNA had been reverse transcribed. This table comes from immunoSEQ multiplex PCR, and its TCRdb copy is limited to in-frame clones, with some not included. The sample contains 600,000 to 700,000 clones, around an eighth of which appear only once. CDR1 and CDR2 from the germline V gene are SGHTA and FQGNSA. The CDR3 spans 12 residues. The trim removed 7 bases at V and 4 bases at J, leaving 2 bases unmatched. This specimen comes from a study of beta chain features in type 1 diabetes. Overall study findings and caveats: Type 1 diabetes patients had TCRB CDR3s that were shorter (moderately but significantly so) in all four CD4+ subsets.

The clonotype originates from a man younger than 45 with type 1 diabetes. V is TRBV7-2 and J is TRBJ2-3, with 7 nucleotides matching TRBD1. Sequenced sample: naive CD4+ T cells from blood. Written as DNA, the CDR3 is TGTGCCAGCAACAGGGGATCAGATACGCAGTATTTT. It translates to CASNRGSDTQYF.